These 2 T cell receptor beta chains originate from one sample sequenced in a study of T cell changes during pregnancy in multiple sclerosis. Repertoires were generated with immunoSEQ multiplex PCR, while TCRdb's copy carries only in-frame clones and drops some. Among 70,000 to 95,000 clones, almost 95% were seen once, and the ten largest hold 2% to 2.5%. The specimen comprised peripheral blood, sampled in the third trimester of pregnancy. These receptors originate from a female donor with multiple sclerosis, enrolled in a pregnancy study.

This chain connects TRBV19 to TRBJ1-5, with D perhaps TRBD1 (5 bases). Trimming left V 4 bases short and J 2 bases short, with 9 bases between. CDR1 LNHDA and CDR2 SQIVND come from the germline V gene (reference sequence). This CDR3 comprises 14 residues. CDR3 protein: CASSSTGGNQPQHF. The CDR3 nucleotides are TGTGCCAGTAGTAGTACAGGAGGCAATCAGCCCCAGCATTTT.

The chain is built from TRBV7-9 and TRBJ2-1, with D possibly TRBD2 on 6 matching bases. Per the germline V gene, CDR1 is SEHNR and CDR2 is FQNEAQ (reference sequence). Trimming shortened V by 6 bases and J by 2 bases, and 20 bases separated the two germline ends. This CDR3 has 17 amino acids. The CDR3 DNA reads TGTGCCAGCAGGGGTGGGACCGGGACTCCTACCTACAATGAGCAGTTCTTC. Amino acids: CASRGGTGTPTYNEQFF.